Listed here is a single TCR beta chain. The data stem from a study of blood T cell repertoires in COVID-19. Study-wide context: Acute and convalescent COVID-19 samples came from the United States, Italy and Spain.

The data were produced by immunoSEQ multiplex PCR, yet TCRdb's version contains in-frame clones alone and is incomplete. Found here are roughly 200,000 clones, around nine tenths of them singletons; the top ten hold around 1.5%. V was shortened by 6 bases and J by 0 bases, with 12 bases between the two germline ends. CDR3 length: 15 residues. Germline-derived CDR1 and CDR2 are SGHAT and FQNNGV. J is TRBJ2-1 and V is TRBV11-2; a weak D match, TRBD1 (6 bases). The specimen sequenced was peripheral blood. The receptor was isolated from a man aged 18 to 29 with active or convalescent COVID-19. The CDR3: CASSSGHSSYNEQFF. CDR3 sequence (DNA): TGTGCCAGCAGTTCGGGACATAGCTCCTACAATGAGCAGTTCTTC.